This T cell receptor (beta chain) was observed in a study of glioma-infiltrating T cells. Study conclusions and caveats: Tissue-blood divergence was below expectation in non-neoplastic patients, above in gliomas. Very few CDR3 sequences were shared between tissue and blood.

The iRepertoire nested amplicon-rescue multiplex PCR amplified TCR alpha and beta CDR3s from RNA. Input was about 100-450 ng of tissue mRNA or PBMC total RNA. TCRdb ran MiXCR on the multiplex PCR reads and lists one entry per CDR3 protein. The sample consists of approximately 15,000 distinct CDR3 sequences, about 62% of them appearing once. CDR3 length equals 15 residues. Germline CDR1 is KGHSH and CDR2 is LQKENI. V was clipped by 2 bases and J by 4 bases, with 12 bases between them. This clonotype was counted a single time. The antigen remains unidentified. The receptor comes from a human donor with low-grade glioma or glioblastoma, undergoing nonglioma brain surgery, or in good health (not recorded which). This chain links TRBV18 with TRBJ1-3, with D tentatively TRBD1 (5 bases). Sequencing was done on a sample of glioma tissue, nonneoplastic brain tissue, or PBMCs (not recorded which). The CDR3 loop is CASSPYDSLGNTIYF. Here the CDR3 DNA reads TGTGCCAGCTCACCATATGACAGCCTAGGAAACACCATATATTTT.